Listed below are T cell receptor beta chains from one sample, sequenced in a study of blood T cell repertoires in COVID-19. The repertoire was sequenced with immunoSEQ multiplex PCR; TCRdb's copy has only in-frame clones and lacks some. The sample shows about 240,000 clones, about 89% of them seen only once. The sequenced sample was PBMCs or T cells enriched from blood (not recorded which). The receptor set was obtained from a woman in her 30s who had recovered from COVID-19. Each CDR3 is given with its conserved first and last residue.

TRBJ2-7 | TRBV5-1 | CASSLVSGSREQYF
TRBJ2-3 | TRBV27 | CATQAGTGDPTDTQYF
TRBJ1-3 | TRBV30 | CAWGIGTASGNTIYF
TRBJ2-7 | TRBV4-3 | CASSQGINSQYEQYF
TRBJ1-2 | TRBV5-4 | CASSLVGGDGYTF
TRBJ1-2 | TRBV7-8 | CASSYLEGGLQGGYTF
TRBJ2-7 | TRBV6-5 | CASSSGSPPSRYEQYF
TRBJ2-5 | TRBV28 | CASSTTLAQGAWKTQYF
TRBJ2-7 | TRBV5-1 | CASSLGGTLYEQYF
TRBJ2-2 | TRBV7-2 | CASSSRLAGVSGELFF
TRBJ1-1 | TRBV6-4 | CASSEYKNTEAFF
TRBJ2-7 | TRBV29-1 | CSATTGGYEQYF
TRBJ1-2 | TRBV28 | CAIVDRASYGYTF
TRBJ1-5 | TRBV5-1 | CASSLGPGGQPQHF
TRBJ1-1 | TRBV5-1 | CASSYGIRTEAFF
TRBJ2-7 | TRBV7-8 | CASSLGWGVRYEQYF
TRBJ1-5 | TRBV19 | CASSIGLASNQPQHF
TRBJ1-3 | TRBV6-5 | CASSYSTGSSGNTIYF
TRBJ1-2 | TRBV27 | CASSLKLQGFYGYTF
TRBJ1-2 | TRBV28 | CASSSDLGGNIYGYTF
TRBJ2-1 | TRBV3-1/TRBV3-2 | CASSHGRGSYNEQFF
TRBJ2-1 | TRBV14 | CASSPFLIGNEQFF
TRBJ2-1 | TRBV19 | CASSIVSSGNINEQFF
TRBJ2-7 | TRBV5-4 | CASSLGQGEGYEQYF
TRBJ1-4 | TRBV28 | CASYARVATNEKLFF
TRBJ1-2 | TRBV7-9 | CASSRAIPPDGIYGYTF
TRBJ2-5 | TRBV9 | CASSVGASLYQETQYF
TRBJ1-1 | TRBV6-2/TRBV6-3 | CASSSILNRGRTEAFF
TRBJ1-5 | TRBV6-5 | CASRSQVSNQPQHF
TRBJ1-6 | TRBV7-8 | CASSRGSSYNSPLHF
TRBJ2-3 | TRBV20-1 | CSASSSGLIARTGSMNTQYF
TRBJ1-1 | TRBV18 | CASSPAEGASGVAFF
TRBJ2-6 | TRBV7-2 | CASSLSGVGANVLTF
TRBJ1-2 | TRBV7-8 | CASSPRRGVNYGYTF
TRBJ1-6 | TRBV4-1 | CASSQDLFSPLHF
TRBJ1-2 | TRBV19 | CASSIGAQGGGNYGYTF
TRBJ1-2 | TRBV5-1 | CASRVDGDYGYTF
TRBJ2-1 | TRBV7-9 | CASSPDRGPLFGFF
TRBJ2-2 | TRBV7-3 | CASSWVAGTGELFF
TRBJ2-5 | TRBV11-1 | CASSRGDPQETQYF